The 2 T cell receptor beta chains presented below share a single source sample, sequenced in a study of blood T cell repertoires in COVID-19. Produced via immunoSEQ multiplex PCR; TCRdb's table is partial and in-frame only. Seen here are 95,000 to 100,000 clones, 85% observed once, and the top ten hold about 1.8%. Sequencing used peripheral blood. The receptors stem from a woman between 70 and 85 years old with active or convalescent COVID-19.

This chain joins TRBV2 and TRBJ2-2, with D possibly matching TRBD1 (6 bases). V lost 1 base, J lost 1 base, and 10 bases lay in between. Germline V gene lookup returns CDR1 SNHLY and CDR2 FYNNEI. The CDR3 totals 16 residues. The CDR3 nucleotides read TGTGCCAGCAGTGAAGGCAGGGGCAGGAACACCGGGGAGCTGTTTTTT. Translating it yields CASSEGRGRNTGELFF.

The rearrangement links TRBV11-3 to TRBJ1-5; D perhaps matches TRBD1 (5 bases). V gave up 1 base and J gave up 5 bases, with 6 bases separating them. CDR3 length equals 13 residues. Germline-derived CDR1 and CDR2 are SGHNT and YENEEA. The chain's CDR3 is CASSLGRDQPQHF. The CDR3 DNA reads as TGTGCCAGCAGCTTAGGCAGGGATCAGCCCCAGCATTTT.